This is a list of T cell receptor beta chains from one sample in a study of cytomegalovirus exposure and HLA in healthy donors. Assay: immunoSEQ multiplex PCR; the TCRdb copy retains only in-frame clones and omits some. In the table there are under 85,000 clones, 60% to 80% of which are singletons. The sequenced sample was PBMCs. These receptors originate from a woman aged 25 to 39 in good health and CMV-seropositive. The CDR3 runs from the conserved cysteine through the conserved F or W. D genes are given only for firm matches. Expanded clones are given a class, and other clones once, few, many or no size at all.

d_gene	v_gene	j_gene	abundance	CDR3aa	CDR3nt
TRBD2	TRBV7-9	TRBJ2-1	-	CASSLVLAGENEQFF	TGTGCCAGCAGCTTAGTTCTAGCGGGAGAAAATGAGCAGTTCTTC
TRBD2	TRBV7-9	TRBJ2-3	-	CASSPGLARTDTQYF	TGTGCCAGCAGCCCCGGACTAGCTCGCACAGATACGCAGTATTTT
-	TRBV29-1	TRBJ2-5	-	CSVDTGEETQYF	TGCAGCGTTGATACGGGAGAAGAGACCCAGTACTTC
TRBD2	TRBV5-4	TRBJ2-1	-	CASSQRTRRLYNEQFF	TGTGCCAGCAGCCAAAGGACTAGGCGACTCTACAATGAGCAGTTCTTC
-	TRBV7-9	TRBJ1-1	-	CASSRGSAARNTEAFF	TGTGCCAGCAGCAGGGGATCCGCCGCGAGGAACACTGAAGCTTTCTTT
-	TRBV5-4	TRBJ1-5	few	CASSLRGFNQPQHF	TGTGCCAGCAGCTTGAGAGGCTTCAATCAGCCCCAGCATTTT
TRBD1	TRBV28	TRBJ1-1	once	CASTIDRVRVNTEAFF	TGTGCCAGCACTATAGACAGGGTCAGAGTGAACACTGAAGCTTTCTTT
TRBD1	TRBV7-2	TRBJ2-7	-	CASSTGTGRYEQYF	TGTGCCAGCAGCACCGGGACAGGCCGCTACGAGCAGTACTTC
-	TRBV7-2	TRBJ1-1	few	CASSSFGRGNTEAFF	TGTGCCAGCAGCTCTTTCGGACGGGGGAACACTGAAGCTTTCTTT
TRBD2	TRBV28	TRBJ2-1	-	CASGLAAYNEQFF	TGTGCCTCGGGACTAGCGGCTTACAATGAGCAGTTCTTC
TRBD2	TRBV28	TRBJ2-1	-	CASSLWSGSNNEQFF	TGTGCCAGCAGTTTATGGAGCGGGAGCAATAATGAGCAGTTCTTC
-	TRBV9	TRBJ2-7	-	CASSVWGDDEQYF	TGTGCCAGCAGCGTATGGGGGGACGACGAGCAGTACTTC
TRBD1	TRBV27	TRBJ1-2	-	CASSSGDRLGGYTF	TGTGCCAGCAGTTCGGGGGACAGGCTCGGTGGCTACACCTTC
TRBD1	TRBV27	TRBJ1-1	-	CASSLSIEAPRGKNTEAFF	TGTGCCAGCAGTTTATCGATTGAGGCACCCAGGGGGAAGAACACTGAAGCTTTCTTT
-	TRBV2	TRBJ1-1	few	CASSQTGAEAFF	TGTGCCAGCAGCCAGACGGGGGCTGAAGCTTTCTTT
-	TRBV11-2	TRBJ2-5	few	CASSFGQHQETQYF	TGTGCCAGCAGCTTCGGACAGCACCAAGAGACCCAGTACTTC
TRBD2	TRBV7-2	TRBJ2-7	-	CASSRLAGGPAIYEQYF	TGTGCCAGCAGCAGACTAGCGGGAGGCCCAGCTATTTACGAGCAGTACTTC
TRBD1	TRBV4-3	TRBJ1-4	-	CASSKRGTGGAWSEKLFF	TGCGCCAGCAGCAAAAGAGGGACAGGGGGCGCATGGAGTGAAAAACTGTTTTTT
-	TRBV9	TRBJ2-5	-	CASSVDSQTQYF	TGTGCCAGCAGCGTAGACTCACAGACCCAGTACTTC
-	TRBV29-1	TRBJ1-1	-	CSVEGRNTEAFF	TGCAGCGTTGAGGGGAGGAACACTGAAGCTTTCTTT
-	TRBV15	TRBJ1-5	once	CATSRDFDQPQHF	TGTGCCACCAGCAGAGATTTCGATCAGCCCCAGCATTTT
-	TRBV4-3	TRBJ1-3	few	CASSPTITGTGNTIYF	TGCGCCAGCAGCCCAACCATCACAGGGACTGGAAACACCATATATTTT
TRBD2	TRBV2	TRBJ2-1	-	CASSASGSPSYNEQFF	TGTGCCAGCAGCGCTAGCGGGAGTCCCTCCTACAATGAGCAGTTCTTC
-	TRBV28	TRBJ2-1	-	CASSPAGHEQFF	TGTGCCAGCAGTCCTGCGGGACATGAGCAGTTCTTC
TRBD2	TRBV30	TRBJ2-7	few	CAWSVTTGLGRPRQYF	TGTGCCTGGAGTGTGACTACGGGACTAGGACGGCCAAGGCAGTACTTC
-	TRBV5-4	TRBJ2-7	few	CASSLEGIAYEQYF	TGTGCCAGCAGCTTGGAGGGGATAGCCTACGAGCAGTACTTC
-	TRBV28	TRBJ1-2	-	CASSLSGTVEAYGYTF	TGTGCCAGCAGTTTAAGCGGTACAGTAGAAGCCTATGGCTACACCTTC
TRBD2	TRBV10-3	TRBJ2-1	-	CAIGGTSGSGGYNEQFF	TGTGCCATCGGGGGGACTAGCGGGAGCGGCGGATACAATGAGCAGTTCTTC
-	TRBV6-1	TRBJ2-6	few	CASSVYYSGANVLTF	TGTGCCAGCAGCGTCTACTACTCTGGGGCCAACGTCCTGACTTTC
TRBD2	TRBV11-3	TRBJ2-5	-	CASSLGGREQETQYF	TGTGCCAGCAGCTTGGGCGGGAGGGAACAAGAGACCCAGTACTTC
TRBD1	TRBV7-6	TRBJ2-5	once	CASSSTGGGWSQETQYF	TGTGCCAGCAGCTCGACAGGGGGAGGGTGGAGCCAAGAGACCCAGTACTTC
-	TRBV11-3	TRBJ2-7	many	CASSLGGGSEQYF	TGTGCCAGCAGCTTGGGGGGCGGGAGCGAGCAGTACTTC
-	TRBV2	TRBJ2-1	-	CASSEGAVAPSEQFF	TGTGCCAGCAGTGAGGGGGCAGTAGCTCCCTCTGAGCAGTTCTTC
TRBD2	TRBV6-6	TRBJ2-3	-	CASSYVSGTTDTQYF	TGTGCCAGCAGTTACGTTAGCGGGACCACAGATACGCAGTATTTT
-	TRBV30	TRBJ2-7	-	CAWSGGRASSYEQYF	TGTGCCTGGAGTGGAGGGCGCGCTAGCTCCTACGAGCAGTACTTC
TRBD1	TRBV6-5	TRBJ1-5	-	CASSYSGTGGNQPQHF	TGTGCCAGCAGTTACTCCGGGACAGGAGGCAATCAGCCCCAGCATTTT
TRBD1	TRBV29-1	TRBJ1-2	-	CSVYRDRNYGYTF	TGCAGCGTTTACCGGGACAGGAACTATGGCTACACCTTC
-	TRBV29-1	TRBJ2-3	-	CSVAGAGDTQYF	TGCAGCGTAGCAGGGGCGGGAGATACGCAGTATTTT
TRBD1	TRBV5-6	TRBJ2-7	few	CASSRDRVYEQYF	TGTGCCAGCTCCCGGGACAGGGTCTACGAGCAGTACTTC
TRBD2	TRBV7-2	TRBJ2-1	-	CASSLWLAGGGPYNEQFF	TGTGCCAGCAGCTTATGGCTAGCGGGAGGGGGCCCGTACAATGAGCAGTTCTTC
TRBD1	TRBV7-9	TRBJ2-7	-	CASSLAGQGYEQYF	TGTGCCAGCAGCTTAGCGGGACAGGGTTACGAGCAGTACTTC
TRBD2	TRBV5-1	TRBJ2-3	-	CASSLDASGSMRTQYF	TGCGCCAGCAGCTTGGATGCTAGCGGGAGTATGAGGACGCAGTATTTT
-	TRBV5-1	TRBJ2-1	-	CASSLEVQREQFF	TGCGCCAGCAGCTTGGAGGTTCAGCGAGAGCAGTTCTTC
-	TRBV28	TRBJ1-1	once	CASISGGLNTEAFF	TGTGCCAGCATCTCGGGGGGTTTGAACACTGAAGCTTTCTTT
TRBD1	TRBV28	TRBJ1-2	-	CASSLSRGQFYGYTF	TGTGCCAGCAGTCTATCTAGGGGACAGTTCTATGGCTACACCTTC
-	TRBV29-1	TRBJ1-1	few	CSVEVEGRWGTEAFF	TGCAGCGTTGAAGTTGAAGGGAGGTGGGGCACTGAAGCTTTCTTT
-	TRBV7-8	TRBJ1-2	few	CASSFQGNYGYTF	TGTGCCAGCAGCTTTCAGGGTAACTATGGCTACACCTTC
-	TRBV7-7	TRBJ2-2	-	CASSPAGSGELFF	TGTGCCAGCAGCCCCGCGGGTAGCGGGGAGCTGTTTTTT
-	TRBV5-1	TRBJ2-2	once	CATNQGGTGELFF	TGCGCCACCAACCAGGGTGGCACCGGGGAGCTGTTTTTT
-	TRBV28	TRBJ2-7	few	CASSPPFGGYEQYF	TGTGCCAGCAGTCCGCCTTTCGGGGGCTACGAGCAGTACTTC
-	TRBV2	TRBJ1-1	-	CASLRAGAMNTEAFF	TGTGCCAGCCTTCGGGCAGGGGCCATGAACACTGAAGCTTTCTTT
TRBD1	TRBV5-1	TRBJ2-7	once	CASSWPPGQFSYEQYF	TGCGCCAGCAGCTGGCCCCCGGGACAGTTTTCCTACGAGCAGTACTTC
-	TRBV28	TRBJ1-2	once	CASHNNYGYTF	TGTGCCAGCCACAACAACTATGGCTACACCTTC
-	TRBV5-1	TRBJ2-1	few	CASSLVTHSGNEQFF	TGCGCCAGCAGCTTGGTTACTCATTCGGGGAATGAGCAGTTCTTC
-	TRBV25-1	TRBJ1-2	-	CASRGDYGYTF	TGTGCCAGCAGGGGAGACTATGGCTACACCTTC
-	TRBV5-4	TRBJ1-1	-	CASSVDYRFEAFF	TGTGCCAGCAGCGTGGACTACAGGTTCGAAGCTTTCTTT
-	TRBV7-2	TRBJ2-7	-	CASSSQVSYEQYF	TGTGCCAGCAGCTCTCAGGTCTCCTACGAGCAGTACTTC